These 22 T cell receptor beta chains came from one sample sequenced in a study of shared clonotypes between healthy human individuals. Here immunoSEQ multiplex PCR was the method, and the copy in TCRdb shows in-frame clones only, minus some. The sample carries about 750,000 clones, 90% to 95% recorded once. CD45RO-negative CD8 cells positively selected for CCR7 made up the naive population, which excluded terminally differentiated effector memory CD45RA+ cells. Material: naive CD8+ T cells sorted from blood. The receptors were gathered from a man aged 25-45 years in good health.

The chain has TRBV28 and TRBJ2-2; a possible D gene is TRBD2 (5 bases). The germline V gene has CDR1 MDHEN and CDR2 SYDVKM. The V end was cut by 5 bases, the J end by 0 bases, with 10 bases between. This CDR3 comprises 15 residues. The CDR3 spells CASSPGVTNTGELFF. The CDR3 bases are TGTGCCAGCAGTCCCGGGGTTACGAACACCGGGGAGCTGTTTTTT.

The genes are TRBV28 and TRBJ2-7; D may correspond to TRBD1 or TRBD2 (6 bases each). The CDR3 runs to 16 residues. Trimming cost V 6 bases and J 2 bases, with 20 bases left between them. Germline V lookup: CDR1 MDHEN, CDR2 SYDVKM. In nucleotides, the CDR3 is TGTGCCAGCAGCTTAGGCGGGACACGTGGGGCCTACGAGCAGTACTTC. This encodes CASSLGGTRGAYEQYF.

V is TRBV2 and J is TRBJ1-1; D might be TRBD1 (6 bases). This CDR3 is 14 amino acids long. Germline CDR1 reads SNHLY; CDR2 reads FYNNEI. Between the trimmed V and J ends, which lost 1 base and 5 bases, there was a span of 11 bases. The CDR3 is CASSEGGGGTEAFF. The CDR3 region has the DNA TGTGCCAGCAGTGAAGGGGGAGGGGGAACTGAAGCTTTCTTT.

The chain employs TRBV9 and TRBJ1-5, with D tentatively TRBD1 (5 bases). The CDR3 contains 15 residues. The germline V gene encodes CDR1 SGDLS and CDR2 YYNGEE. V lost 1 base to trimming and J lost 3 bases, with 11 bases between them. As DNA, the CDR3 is TGTGCCAGCAGCGTATCGGGCAGGGACAATCAGCCCCAGCATTTT. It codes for CASSVSGRDNQPQHF.

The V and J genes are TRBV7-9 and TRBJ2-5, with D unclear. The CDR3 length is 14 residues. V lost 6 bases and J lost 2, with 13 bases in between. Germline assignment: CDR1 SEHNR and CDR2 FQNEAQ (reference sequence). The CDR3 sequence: CASSSWEVQETQYF. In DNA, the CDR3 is TGTGCCAGCAGTTCCTGGGAAGTGCAAGAGACCCAGTACTTC.

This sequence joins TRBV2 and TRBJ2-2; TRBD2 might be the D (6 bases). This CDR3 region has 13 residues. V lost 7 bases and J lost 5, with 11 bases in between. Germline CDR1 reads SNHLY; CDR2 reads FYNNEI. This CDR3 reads CASIGGRTGELFF. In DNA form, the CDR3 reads TGTGCCAGCATTGGGGGGAGGACCGGGGAGCTGTTTTTT.

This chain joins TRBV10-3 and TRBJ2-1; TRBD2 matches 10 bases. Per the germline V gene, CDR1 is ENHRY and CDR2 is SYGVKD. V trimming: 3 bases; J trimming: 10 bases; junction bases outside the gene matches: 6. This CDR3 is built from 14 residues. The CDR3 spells CAISESGRVEEQFF. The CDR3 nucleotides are TGTGCCATCAGTGAAAGCGGGAGGGTCGAGGAGCAGTTCTTC.

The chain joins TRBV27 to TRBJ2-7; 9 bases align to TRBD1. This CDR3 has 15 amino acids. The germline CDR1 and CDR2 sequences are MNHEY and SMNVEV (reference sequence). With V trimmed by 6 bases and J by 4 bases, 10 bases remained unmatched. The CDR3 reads CASSTVGQGKYEQYF. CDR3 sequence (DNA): TGTGCCAGCAGCACGGTGGGACAGGGAAAATACGAGCAGTACTTC.

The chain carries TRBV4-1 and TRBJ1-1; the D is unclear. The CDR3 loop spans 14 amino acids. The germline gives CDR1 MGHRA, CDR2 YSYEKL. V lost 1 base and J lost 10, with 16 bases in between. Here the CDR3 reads CASSQAGSEGGAFF. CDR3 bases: TGCGCCAGCAGCCAAGCCGGGTCCGAGGGCGGAGCTTTCTTT.

The CDR3 loop reads CASSPTLTQYEQYF. The CDR3 DNA is TGTGCCAGCAGCCCCACCCTGACCCAGTACGAGCAGTACTTC. The V call is TRBV7-9, the J call TRBJ2-7; D uncertain. Trimming removed 5 bases from V and 4 bases from J, with 15 bases in between. This CDR3 is 14 amino acids long. The germline gives CDR1 SEHNR, CDR2 FQNEAQ (reference sequence). Supplemented by reference TRBV7-9 and TRBJ2-7, the full variable domain reads DTGVSQNPRHKITKRGQNVTFRCDPISEHNRLYWYRQTLGQGPEFLTYFQNEAQLEKSRLLSDRFSAERPKGSFSTLEIQRTEQGDSAMYLCASSPTLTQYEQYFGPGTRLTVT.

The CDR3: CASAGTADYNEQFF. In nucleotides, the CDR3 is TGTGCCAGTGCCGGGACAGCAGACTACAATGAGCAGTTCTTC. This chain joins TRBV7-8 and TRBJ2-1, with TRBD1 identical over 7 bases. With 9 bases clipped from V and 3 bases from J, the junction kept 8 bases outside the gene matches. The CDR3 totals 14 residues. The germline CDR1 and CDR2 sequences are SGHVS and FQNEAQ. Supplemented by reference TRBV7-8 and TRBJ2-1, the full variable domain reads GAGVSQSPRYKVAKRGQDVALRCDPISGHVSLFWYQQALGQGPEFLTYFQNEAQLDKSGLPSDRFFAERPEGSVSTLKIQRTQQEDSAVYLCASAGTADYNEQFFGPGTRLTVL.

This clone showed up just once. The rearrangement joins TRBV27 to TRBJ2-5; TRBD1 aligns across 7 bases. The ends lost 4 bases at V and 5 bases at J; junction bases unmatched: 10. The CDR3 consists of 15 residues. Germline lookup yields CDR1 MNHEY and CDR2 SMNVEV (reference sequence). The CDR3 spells CASSWSRDRAETQYF. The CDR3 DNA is TGTGCCAGCAGTTGGTCCCGAGACAGGGCGGAGACCCAGTACTTC.

The CDR3 bases are TGTGCCAGCAGCTCGGGATGGCTTCACGGGAATGAGCAGTTCTTC. Its protein is CASSSGWLHGNEQFF. The V gene is TRBV7-9, the J gene TRBJ2-1, with a tentative D call TRBD2 (5 bases). V was pared by 4 bases and J by 7 bases, with 17 bases between. The CDR3 consists of 15 residues. CDR1 and CDR2 (germline): SEHNR, FQNEAQ (reference sequence).

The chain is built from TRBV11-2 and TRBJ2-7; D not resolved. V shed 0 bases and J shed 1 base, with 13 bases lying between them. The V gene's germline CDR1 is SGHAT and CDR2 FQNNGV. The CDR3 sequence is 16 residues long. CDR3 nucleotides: TGTGCCAGCAGCTTAGAGGGTACCGGCCGGTCCTACGAGCAGTACTTC. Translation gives CASSLEGTGRSYEQYF.

CDR3 DNA: TGTGCCATCAGTGATGTATGGCTGAACACTGAAGCTTTCTTT. Its protein product is CAISDVWLNTEAFF. The genes are TRBV10-3 and TRBJ1-1; D unresolved. CDR3 size: 14 residues. Germline CDR1 reads ENHRY; CDR2 reads SYGVKD. V shed 3 bases and J shed 0 bases, with 8 bases lying between them.

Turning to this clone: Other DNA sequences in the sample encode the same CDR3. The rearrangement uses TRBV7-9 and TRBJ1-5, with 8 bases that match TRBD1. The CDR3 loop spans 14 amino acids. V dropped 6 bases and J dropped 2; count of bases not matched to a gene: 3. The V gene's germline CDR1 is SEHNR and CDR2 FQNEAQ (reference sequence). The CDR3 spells CASSSDRGNQPQHF. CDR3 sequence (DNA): TGTGCCAGCAGTTCGGACAGGGGCAATCAGCCCCAGCATTTT.

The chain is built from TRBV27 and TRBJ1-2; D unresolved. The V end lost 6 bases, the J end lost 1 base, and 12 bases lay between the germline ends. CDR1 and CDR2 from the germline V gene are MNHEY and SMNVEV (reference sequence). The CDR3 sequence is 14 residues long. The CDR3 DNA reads TGTGCCAGCAGCGTGGATAGGCTTAACTATGGCTACACCTTC. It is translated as CASSVDRLNYGYTF.

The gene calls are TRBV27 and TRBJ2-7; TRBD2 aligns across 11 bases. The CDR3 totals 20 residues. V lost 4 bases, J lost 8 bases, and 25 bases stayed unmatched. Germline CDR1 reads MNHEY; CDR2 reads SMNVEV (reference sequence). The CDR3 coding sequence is TGTGCCAGCAGTTCATACCCTGCTCGCGTAGCGGGAGGGCCGATGTCACAGCAGTACTTC. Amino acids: CASSSYPARVAGGPMSQQYF.

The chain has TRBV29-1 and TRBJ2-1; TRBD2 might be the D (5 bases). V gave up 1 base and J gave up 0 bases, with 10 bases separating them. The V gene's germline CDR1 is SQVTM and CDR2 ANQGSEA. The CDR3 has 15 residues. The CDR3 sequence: CSVEGAESSYNEQFF. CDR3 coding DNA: TGCAGCGTTGAAGGAGCGGAGAGCTCCTACAATGAGCAGTTCTTC.

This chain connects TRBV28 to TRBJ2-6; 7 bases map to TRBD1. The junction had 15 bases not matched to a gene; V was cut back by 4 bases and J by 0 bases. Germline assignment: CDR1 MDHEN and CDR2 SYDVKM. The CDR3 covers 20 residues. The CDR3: CASSSTVIRDRRSGANVLTF. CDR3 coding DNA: TGTGCCAGCAGTTCCACAGTAATCCGGGACAGACGCTCTGGGGCCAACGTCCTGACTTTC.

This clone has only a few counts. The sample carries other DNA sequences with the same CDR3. This chain's CDR3 is CASSPGGNTDTQYF. The CDR3 DNA sequence: TGTGCCAGCAGTCCAGGGGGCAATACAGATACGCAGTATTTT. The chain is built from TRBV27 and TRBJ2-3; 8 bases are a match to TRBD1. Trimming removed 5 bases from V and 3 bases from J; junction bases left unmatched: 4. Germline values: CDR1 MNHEY, CDR2 SMNVEV (reference sequence). The CDR3 extends over 14 amino acids.

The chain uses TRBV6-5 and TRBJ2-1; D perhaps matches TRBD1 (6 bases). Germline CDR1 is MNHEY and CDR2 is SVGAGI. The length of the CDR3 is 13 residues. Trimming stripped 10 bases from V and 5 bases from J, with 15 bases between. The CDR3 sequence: CATQGLGHNEQFF. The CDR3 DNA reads TGTGCCACCCAGGGGCTAGGACACAATGAGCAGTTCTTC.